This TCR beta chain was profiled in a study of cytomegalovirus exposure and HLA in healthy donors. Primers: 60 Vbeta forward and 13 Jbeta reverse. The repertoire was sequenced with immunoSEQ multiplex PCR; TCRdb's copy has only in-frame clones and lacks some. Of roughly 160,000 clones listed, more than 65% are singletons. V lost 6 bases, J lost 6 bases, and 5 bases stayed unmatched. Germline CDR1 is MNHNS and CDR2 is SASEGT. The CDR3 has 15 amino acids. Input material: PBMCs. The TCR comes from a woman in her 30s in good health and CMV-seronegative. The rearrangement joins TRBV6-1 to TRBJ2-1; 13 nucleotides align to TRBD2. CDR3 nucleotide sequence: TGTGCCAGCAGGGCGGGACTAGCGGGAATCAATGAGCAGTTCTTC. This translates into CASRAGLAGINEQFF.